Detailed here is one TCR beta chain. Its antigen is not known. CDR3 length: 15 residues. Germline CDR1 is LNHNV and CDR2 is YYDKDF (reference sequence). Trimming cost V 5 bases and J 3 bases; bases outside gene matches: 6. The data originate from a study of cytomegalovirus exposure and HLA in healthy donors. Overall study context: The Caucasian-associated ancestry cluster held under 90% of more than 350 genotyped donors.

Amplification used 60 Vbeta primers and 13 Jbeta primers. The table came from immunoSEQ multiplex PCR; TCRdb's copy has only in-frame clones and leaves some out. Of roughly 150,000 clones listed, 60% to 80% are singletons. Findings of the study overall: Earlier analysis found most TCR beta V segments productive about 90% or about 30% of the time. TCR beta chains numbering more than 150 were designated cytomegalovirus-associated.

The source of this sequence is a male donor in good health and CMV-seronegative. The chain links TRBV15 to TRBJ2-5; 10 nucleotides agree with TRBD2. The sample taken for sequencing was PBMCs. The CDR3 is CATSYSSGREETQYF. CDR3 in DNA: TGTGCCACCAGCTACTCTAGCGGGAGAGAAGAGACCCAGTACTTC.